Presented here are 27 T cell receptor beta chains from one specimen sequenced in a study of T cells in Graves' hyperthyroidism and ophthalmopathy. Authors of the study amplified TCR beta CDR3 regions from RNA transcripts. The TCR CDR3 was amplified in a first-round RT-PCR using the HTBI primer set. Each CDR3 protein gets one entry after TCRdb re-called the multiplex PCR reads with MiXCR. The table has 550,000 to 600,000 distinct CDR3 sequences, 16% seen once; the top ten hold 15% to 20%. The specimen sequenced was blood. Receptors originate from a woman under 30 with Graves' hyperthyroidism.

The chain joins TRBV4-2 to TRBJ2-3; 7 nucleotides line up with TRBD2. V lost 4 bases to trimming and J lost 3 bases; unmatched junction nucleotides: 7. Germline loops: CDR1 LGHNA, CDR2 YNFKEQ. CDR3 length equals 15 residues. The CDR3: CASSRAAGATDTQYF. CDR3 DNA sequence: TGTGCCAGCAGCCGTGCGGCGGGAGCAACAGATACGCAGTATTTT.

This CDR3 is CASSFFAGRRNSPLHF. CDR3 DNA sequence: TGTGCCAGCAGTTTTTTCGCGGGAAGGAGGAATTCACCCCTCCACTTT. V and J are TRBV28 and TRBJ1-6; D is uncertain. Germline CDR1 MDHEN, CDR2 SYDVKM. Trimming stripped 3 bases from V and 7 bases from J, with 16 bases between. The length of the CDR3 is 16 residues.

This clonotype was recorded at least ten times. The chain is built from TRBV5-1 and TRBJ2-3; no clear D gene. CDR1 and CDR2 (germline): SGHRS, YFSETQ. The CDR3 loop spans 15 amino acids. Trimming stripped 1 base from V and 1 base from J, with 10 bases between. The CDR3 bases are TGCGCCAGCAGCTTGTTCCCGGTGGGCACAGATACGCAGTATTTT. Its protein is CASSLFPVGTDTQYF.

This clonotype was observed a handful of times. The chain uses TRBV20-1 and TRBJ2-5; no firm D call. The CDR3 consists of 12 residues. Trimming took 4 bases from V and 6 from J, leaving 12 bases between them. Germline CDR1 is DFQATT and CDR2 is SNEGSKA (reference sequence). In DNA, the CDR3 is TGCAGTGCTACTAGGGTGGCACAGACCCAGTACTTC. Its translation: CSATRVAQTQYF.

This clonotype was observed a handful of times. The chain carries TRBV4-1 and TRBJ2-3; no definite D call. CDR3 size: 17 residues. V was pared by 0 bases and J by 3 bases, with 16 bases between. Germline loops: CDR1 MGHRA, CDR2 YSYEKL. The CDR3 DNA sequence: TGCGCCAGCAGCCAAGATACGCCCCGGTTTGCGACAGATACGCAGTATTTT. As protein: CASSQDTPRFATDTQYF.

This clonotype was observed many times. The V and J genes are TRBV5-1 and TRBJ2-1; 10 bases are a match to TRBD2. The CDR3 is 18 residues long. The V gene end was trimmed by 0 bases and the J gene end by 9 bases; junction bases not matched to a gene: 15. The germline V gene has CDR1 SGHRS and CDR2 YFSETQ. The CDR3 sequence: CASSLAKSGRAPGPEQFF. CDR3 sequence (DNA): TGCGCCAGCAGCTTGGCCAAAAGCGGGAGGGCCCCTGGGCCTGAGCAGTTCTTC.

With regard to this clonotype: This clone may be a read error of a much larger clone one base away. The V call is TRBV12-3 or TRBV12-4, the J call TRBJ2-2; D unclear. The CDR3 loop spans 14 amino acids. With 3 bases removed from V and 5 bases from J, the gap between germline ends came to 10 bases. In nucleotides, the CDR3 is TGTGCCAGCAGTTTTCTTGGGGTGACCGGGGAGCTGTTTTTT. Its protein is CASSFLGVTGELFF.

This clonotype showed up many times. The gene calls are TRBV28 and TRBJ2-4; D may match TRBD1 or TRBD2 (5 bases each). Germline values: CDR1 MDHEN, CDR2 SYDVKM. Trimming removed 6 bases at V and 11 bases at J, with 20 bases between. CDR3 length equals 14 residues. The CDR3 region is CASSPLGTGRVQYF. Written as DNA, the CDR3 is TGTGCCAGCAGCCCCCTCGGGACCGGACGCGTTCAGTACTTC.

This chain connects TRBV6-2 or TRBV6-3 to TRBJ1-1, with D maybe TRBD1 (5 bases). This CDR3 region has 13 residues. Trimming left V 4 bases short and J 4 bases short, with 10 bases between. The germline V gene encodes CDR1 MNHEY and CDR2 SVGEGT. The CDR3 bases are TGTGCCAGCAGTTTCGACAGTGCCACTGAAGCTTTCTTT. Amino acid sequence: CASSFDSATEAFF.

This clonotype was seen at least ten times. The V call is TRBV3-1, the J call TRBJ2-1; D is uncertain. Germline assignment: CDR1 LGHDT and CDR2 YNNKEL (reference sequence). V lost 4 bases and J lost 10, with 11 bases in between. The CDR3 is made up of 12 amino acids. This CDR3 is CASSRANGEQFF. CDR3 nucleotides: TGTGCCAGCAGCCGGGCGAACGGGGAGCAGTTCTTC.

The chain combines TRBV4-1 with TRBJ1-6; the D is unclear. V gave up 4 bases and J gave up 5 bases, with 12 bases separating them. CDR3 length equals 15 residues. CDR1 is MGHRA, CDR2 YSYEKL, per germline. The CDR3 coding sequence is TGCGCCAGCAGCCCTTGGGTAAACAATAATTCACCCCTCCACTTT. Protein: CASSPWVNNNSPLHF.

The chain is built from TRBV3-1 and TRBJ1-6; unclear D gene. The CDR3 is 8 amino acids. Trimming pared 8 bases from V and 15 bases from J, leaving 5 bases between. Per germline, CDR1 LGHDT and CDR2 YNNKEL (reference sequence). This CDR3 is CASGHLHF. Here the CDR3 DNA reads TGTGCCAGCGGGCACCTCCACTTT.

This clonotype has a count of ten or more. J is TRBJ2-1 and V is TRBV6-2 or TRBV6-3, with TRBD1 matching 8 bases. Germline CDR1 and CDR2: MNHEY and SVGEGT. The CDR3 spans 15 residues. V was clipped by 5 bases and J by 6 bases; unmatched bases: 9. Written as DNA, the CDR3 is TGTGCCAGCAGTCAACAGGGGGGTTCTTTCAATGAGCAGTTCTTC. Protein product: CASSQQGGSFNEQFF.

This clonotype was seen repeatedly, ten times or more. The rearrangement links TRBV20-1 to TRBJ1-6; 10 bases line up with TRBD1. In germline, CDR1 is DFQATT, CDR2 SNEGSKA (reference sequence). The CDR3 has 14 amino acids. J gave up 10 bases and V 2 bases, and 5 bases lay outside the gene matches. CDR3 sequence (DNA): TGCAGTGCTAGATCCCGGGACAGGGGCTCACCCCTCCACTTT. Translation gives CSARSRDRGSPLHF.

This clonotype was counted many times. This chain uses TRBV2 with TRBJ2-5, with 9 bases aligning to TRBD1. The CDR3 extends over 15 amino acids. Germline loops: CDR1 SNHLY, CDR2 FYNNEI. V dropped 8 bases and J dropped 13; count of bases not matched to a gene: 20. Here the CDR3 reads CASYDLTDRGRNPYF. The CDR3 DNA sequence: TGTGCCAGCTACGACTTAACCGACAGGGGGAGAAATCCGTACTTC. Variable domain in full (rest from reference TRBV2 and TRBJ2-5): EPEVTQTPSHQVTQMGQEVILRCVPISNHLYFYWYRQILGQKVEFLVSFYNNEISEKSEIFDDQFSVERPDGSNFTLKIRSTKLEDSAMYFCASYDLTDRGRNPYFGPGTRLLVL.

In this sample, this clonotype turned up a few times. The rearrangement links TRBV6-1 to TRBJ2-3; 7 bases are shared with TRBD2. V was pared by 5 bases and J by 6 bases, with 14 bases of the junction left unmatched. The CDR3 consists of 16 residues. Germline V gives CDR1 MNHNS, CDR2 SASEGT. This CDR3 reads CASSIASGPFRDTQYF. In nucleotides, the CDR3 is TGTGCCAGCAGTATTGCTAGCGGACCATTTAGGGATACGCAGTATTTT.

Notes on this clonotype: This may be a read error: a much more frequent sequence differs by one nucleotide. The V call is TRBV2, the J call TRBJ2-1; possibly TRBD2 for D (6 bases). CDR1 and CDR2 (germline): SNHLY, FYNNEI. V was clipped by 9 bases and J by 8 bases, with 14 bases between them. The CDR3 length is 12 residues. The CDR3 loop reads CARGTGGYEQFF. In DNA, the CDR3 is TGTGCCAGGGGGACTGGCGGATATGAGCAGTTCTTC. Using reference TRBV2 and TRBJ2-1 for the parts outside the CDR3, the full variable domain is EPEVTQTPSHQVTQMGQEVILRCVPISNHLYFYWYRQILGQKVEFLVSFYNNEISEKSEIFDDQFSVERPDGSNFTLKIRSTKLEDSAMYFCARGTGGYEQFFGPGTRLTVL.

V and J are TRBV20-1 and TRBJ2-3; TRBD1 matches at 9 bases. Trimming at V came to 1 base and at J to 1 base, leaving 9 bases not matched to a gene. Germline CDR1 DFQATT, CDR2 SNEGSKA (reference sequence). CDR3 length equals 17 residues. The CDR3 nucleotides read TGCAGTGCTAGAGGCGTAGCGACAGGGGGTCGCACAGATACGCAGTATTTT. Residues: CSARGVATGGRTDTQYF.

This chain joins TRBV15 and TRBJ1-5; no firm D call. Trimming left V 1 base short and J 2 bases short, with 9 bases between. The CDR3 consists of 15 residues. CDR1 is LNHNV and CDR2 is YYDKDF in the germline V gene (reference sequence). CDR3 DNA: TGTGCCACCAGCAGAGCGGCAAGAGGCAATCAGCCCCAGCATTTT. Encoded protein: CATSRAARGNQPQHF.

This clonotype was found a few times. The CDR3 here is CATSDSGGDAYNEQFF. The CDR3 DNA reads as TGTGCCACCAGTGACTCAGGCGGGGACGCCTACAATGAGCAGTTCTTC. This rearrangement joins TRBV24-1 to TRBJ2-1, with D maybe TRBD2 (6 bases). The germline V gene has CDR1 KGHDR and CDR2 SFDVKD. Trimming removed 4 bases at V and 2 bases at J, with 14 bases between. The CDR3 has 16 amino acids.

The chain uses TRBV20-1 and TRBJ1-4; D unresolved. The CDR3 covers 13 residues. Germline lookup yields CDR1 DFQATT and CDR2 SNEGSKA (reference sequence). V gave up 4 bases and J gave up 6 bases, with 12 bases separating them. The CDR3 DNA reads as TGCAGTGCTACGAGCGGGTCAGATGAAAAACTGTTTTTT. Its protein product is CSATSGSDEKLFF.

The V and J genes are TRBV6-2 or TRBV6-3 and TRBJ2-3; D may be TRBD2 (9 bases). The CDR3 has 19 residues. Deletions cut 1 base from V and 2 bases from J, with 22 bases between. Germline V gene sequence: CDR1 MNHEY, CDR2 SVGEGT. CDR3 in DNA: TGTGCCAGCAGTTACTGGGCAGGGGGCGGGAGGGACCCCACAGATACGCAGTATTTT. It codes for CASSYWAGGGRDPTDTQYF.

With respect to this clonotype: One end of the junction is discordant with germline, which a read error may explain. The rearrangement uses TRBV6-2 or TRBV6-3 and TRBJ2-2; 7 positions agree with TRBD1. The CDR3 spans 18 residues. Germline V gives CDR1 MNHEY, CDR2 SVGEGT. The CDR3 loop reads CATPVTPTGTVNTGELLF. The CDR3 DNA follows: TGTGCCACCCCAGTTACCCCTACCGGGACAGTGAACACCGGGGAGCTGCTTTTT.

The table lists this clonotype with a few counts. V gene TRBV30 combines with J gene TRBJ1-4; TRBD1 is a possible D gene (5 bases). This CDR3 comprises 16 residues. CDR1 GTSNPN and CDR2 SVGIG come from the germline V gene (reference sequence). The germline V and J ends were trimmed by 4 bases and 0 bases, with 15 bases remaining between them. The CDR3 nucleotides read TGTGCCTGGAAGAAGGGGACCTCTGCAACTAATGAAAAACTGTTTTTT. Its protein is CAWKKGTSATNEKLFF.

The rearrangement joins TRBV9 to TRBJ2-3; maybe TRBD2 (5 bases). V was shortened by 4 bases and J by 3 bases, with 21 bases between the two germline ends. The CDR3 runs 17 residues. Germline assignment: CDR1 SGDLS and CDR2 YYNGEE. CDR3 sequence: CASSSRGGSKVTDTQYF. In nucleotides, the CDR3 is TGTGCCAGCAGCTCCAGAGGAGGTTCCAAAGTGACAGATACGCAGTATTTT.

This clonotype has just a few counts. The chain is built from TRBV18 and TRBJ2-5, with TRBD1 identical over 9 bases. The CDR3 extends over 15 amino acids. Germline V gives CDR1 KGHSH, CDR2 LQKENI. V lost 3 bases, J lost 5 bases, and 7 bases stayed unmatched. The chain's CDR3 is CASSPGTGRRETQYF. Here the CDR3 DNA reads TGTGCCAGCTCACCCGGGACAGGGCGGCGGGAGACCCAGTACTTC. Full variable domain (outside the CDR3, taken from reference TRBV18 and TRBJ2-5): NAGVMQNPRHLVRRRGQEARLRCSPMKGHSHVYWYRQLPEEGLKFMVYLQKENIIDESGMPKERFSAEFPKEGPSILRIQQVVRGDSAAYFCASSPGTGRRETQYFGPGTRLLVL.

This clonotype appeared a few times. CDR3 in DNA: TGCAGTGATCGTCTAGCGGGGTACAATGAGCAGTTCTTC. This encodes CSDRLAGYNEQFF. The chain joins TRBV20-1 to TRBJ2-1; 9 bases agree with TRBD2. Germline-derived CDR1 and CDR2 are DFQATT and SNEGSKA (reference sequence). The CDR3 has 13 amino acids. Unmatched junction bases numbered 5, after V lost 7 bases and J lost 4 bases.